This T cell receptor beta chain was found in a study of read filtering for tumor transcriptome and immune sequencing. From around 440 ng of RNA, a library with molecular barcoded alpha/delta and beta/gamma adaptors was made. MiXCR, run by TCRdb on the reads, gives a single entry per CDR3 protein. The sample has more than 70,000 distinct CDR3 sequences; around a fifth are singletons. On this clonotype: The antigen is undetermined.

Study-level findings and limits: About four fifths of IR-seq clonotypes had a single read, yet these held around 3.5% of reads. IR-seq captured clonotypes deeper and more reliably than RNA-seq.

Trimming left V 1 base short and J 1 base short, with 16 bases between. The length of the CDR3 is 17 residues. Germline assignment: CDR1 KGHSH and CDR2 LQKENI. The receptor comes from a donor aged 40 or older with multiple myeloma. The sequencing input was a population of CD138-negative cells sorted from bone marrow. The V gene is TRBV18, the J gene TRBJ1-1; maybe TRBD1 (5 bases). The CDR3 nucleotides read TGTGCCAGCTCACCACGGGTCGGGGGGAGCCGGAACACTGAAGCTTTCTTT. This gives the protein CASSPRVGGSRNTEAFF.